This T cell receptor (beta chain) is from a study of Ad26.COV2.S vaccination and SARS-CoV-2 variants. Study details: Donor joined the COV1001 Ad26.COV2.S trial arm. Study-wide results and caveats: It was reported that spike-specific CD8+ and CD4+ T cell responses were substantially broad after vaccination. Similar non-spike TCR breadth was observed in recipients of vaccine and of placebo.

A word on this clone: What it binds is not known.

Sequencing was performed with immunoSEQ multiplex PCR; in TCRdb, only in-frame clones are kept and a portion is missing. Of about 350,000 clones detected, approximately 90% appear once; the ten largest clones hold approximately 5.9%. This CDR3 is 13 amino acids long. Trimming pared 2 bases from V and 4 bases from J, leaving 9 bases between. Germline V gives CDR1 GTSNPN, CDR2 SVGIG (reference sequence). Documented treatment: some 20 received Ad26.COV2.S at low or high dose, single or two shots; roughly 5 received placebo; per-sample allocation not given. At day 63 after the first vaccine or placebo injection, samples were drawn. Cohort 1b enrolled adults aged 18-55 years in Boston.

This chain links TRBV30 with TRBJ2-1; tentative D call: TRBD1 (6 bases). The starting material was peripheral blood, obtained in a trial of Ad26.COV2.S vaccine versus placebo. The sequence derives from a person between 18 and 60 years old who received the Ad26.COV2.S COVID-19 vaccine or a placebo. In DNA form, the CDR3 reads TGTGCCTGGAGTCACGACAGGTACAATGAGCAGTTCTTC. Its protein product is CAWSHDRYNEQFF.